Described below is a single T cell receptor beta chain sequence and its context. The specificity of this receptor is unknown. The observed sequence ends 3 residues before the CDR3 terminus, with the missing tail filled in from the germline J gene. These data belong to a study of T cells in women clearing cervical HPV infection (dated by TCRdb to 2017 to 2018). With regard to the full study: The cases were 25 women with histologically confirmed HPV16-related CIN3 or worse, and 2 of these cases were invasive cancers. The controls were around 26 women whose single incident HPV16 infection cleared within 12 months with no development of precancer or cancer. Since only a few of the women had HLA typing available, the possibility that HLA type was acting as a confounder could not be ruled out. Cases were matched to controls by age within five years and by the year the sample was collected. In the parent cohort, approximately 9,400 women aged 18 or older were enrolled in Guanacaste, Costa Rica, during about 1992 to 1994 and were followed for more than 6 years. A median age of 34 years was observed in cases versus roughly 38 in controls, and no significant differences in baseline characteristics were found. Case blood was taken at the visit when the lesion was first identified, whereas control blood was taken when infection was no longer detected. This exploratory proof-of-principle case-control study, nested within the Guanacaste HPV Natural History Study in Costa Rica, compared TCR repertoires among women with different cervical HPV16 outcomes. Among cases, blood sampling occurred a median of roughly 150 days after lesion detection, with an interquartile range of 90 to 200 days. Quality controls consisted of five blinded duplicates per group, for a total of about 60 samples made up of about 50 participants and about 10 replicates.

TCR beta CDR3 regions were amplified by multiplex PCR using the immunoSEQ assay from an average of 1200 ng genomic DNA per sample. To correct primer bias, the assay used a complete synthetic TCR repertoire to set an amplification baseline. Amplicons were sequenced on the Illumina platform. Per the authors' processing: Error correction of the sequences involved clustering with frequency ratios plus a modified nearest-neighbor algorithm, after which the sequences were analyzed in the immunoSEQ Analyzer using IMGT gene definitions. TCR richness and evenness were averaged over 20 rarefaction repeats at each rarefaction depth, excluding samples with fewer sequences than the depth. Wilcoxon rank sum tests with FDR correction were used to compare V, D and J gene relative abundances between the groups. Blinded duplicates gave an intraclass correlation of roughly 96% for TCR richness and an average of about 76% across about 65 gene segments. This immuneACCESS table, as held by TCRdb, lists in-frame sequences with V and J called but not all clones. Of the missing ones, under half trace to an unresolved V gene in checked studies; the others have no known cause. Clone size and the V and J calls come from that table; the DNA yielded D and trimming. This sample's clone table shows approximately 44,000 clones. Clones ranked in the top ten supply approximately 1.2% of the sample.

After removal of 4 bases from V and 5 bases from J, the junction retains 5 bases not matched to a gene. The CDR3, from cysteine to phenylalanine, totals 15 residues. The DNA has 36 bases, all within the CDR3, and is read from base 1. The germline V gene supplies CDR1 LGHNA and CDR2 YNFKEQ. The paper's findings and limits, for the study overall: Because the number of T cells per sample was unknown, the richness differences could reflect varying T-cell content rather than repertoire biology. The cross-sectional design could not show whether associations preceded infection or resulted from it; effector/memory subsets and HPV-specific T cells were not isolated. TRBV6-7 relative abundance was lower in cases than in controls (around 0.11% versus 0.15%; Bonferroni P = 0.0008). Random forest classifiers combining richness and V gene abundances distinguished cases from controls with an estimated AUC of about 0.79. CIN3+ cases had significantly higher TCR repertoire richness than controls across sequencing depths, but evenness did not differ between the groups.

Every participant had a single incident cervical HPV16 infection, and prevalent HPV16 infections were excluded. Cervical HPV DNA was detected by MY09/MY11 PCR, and genotyping was performed by dot-blot hybridization. Roughly 15 mL of heparinized blood were centrifuged, and the buffy coat was split into aliquots, frozen at -30 degrees C, and then kept at -80 degrees C. QIAGEN kits were used to extract genomic DNA from the buffy coat specimens. This sequence was found in a woman aged 18 to 75 with a cervical HPV16 infection that either progressed to CIN3+ or cleared (not recorded which). Input material: blood buffy coat. The chain is assembled from TRBV4-2 and TRBJ2-2, with 9 middle bases fitting TRBD2. The CDR3 DNA, read in part, is TGTGCCAGCAGCCGGCGTAGCGGGGGAACCGGGGAG. Its protein reads: CASSRRSGGTGE. The CDR3 reads in full as CASSRRSGGTGELFF.